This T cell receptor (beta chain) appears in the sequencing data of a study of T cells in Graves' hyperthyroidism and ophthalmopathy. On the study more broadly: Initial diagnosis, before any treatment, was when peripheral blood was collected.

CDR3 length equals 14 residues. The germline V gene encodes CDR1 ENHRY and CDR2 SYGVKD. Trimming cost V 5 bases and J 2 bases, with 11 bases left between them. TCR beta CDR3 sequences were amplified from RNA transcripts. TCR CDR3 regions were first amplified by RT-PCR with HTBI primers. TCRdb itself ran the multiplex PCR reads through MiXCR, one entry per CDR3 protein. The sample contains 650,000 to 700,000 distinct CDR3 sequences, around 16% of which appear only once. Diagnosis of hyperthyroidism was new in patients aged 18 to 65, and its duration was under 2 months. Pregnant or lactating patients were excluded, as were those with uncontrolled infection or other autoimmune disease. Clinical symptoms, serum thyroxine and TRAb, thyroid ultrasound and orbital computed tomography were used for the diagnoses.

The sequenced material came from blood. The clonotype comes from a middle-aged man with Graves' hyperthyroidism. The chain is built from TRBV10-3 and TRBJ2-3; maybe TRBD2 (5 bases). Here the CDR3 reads CAISTTSNTDTQYF. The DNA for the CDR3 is TGTGCCATCAGTACCACTAGTAACACAGATACGCAGTATTTT.